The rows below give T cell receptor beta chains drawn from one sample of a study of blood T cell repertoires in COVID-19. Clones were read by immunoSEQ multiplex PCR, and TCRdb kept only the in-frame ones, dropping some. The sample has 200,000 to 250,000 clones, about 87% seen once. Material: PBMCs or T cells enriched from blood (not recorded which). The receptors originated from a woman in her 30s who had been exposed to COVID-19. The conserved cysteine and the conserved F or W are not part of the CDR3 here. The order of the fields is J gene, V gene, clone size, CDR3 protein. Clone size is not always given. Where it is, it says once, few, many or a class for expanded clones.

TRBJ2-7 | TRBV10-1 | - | ASSLLGTGAVLNEQY
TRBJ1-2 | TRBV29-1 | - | SVVTGLGVYGYT
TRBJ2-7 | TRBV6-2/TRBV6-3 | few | ASSQTSGYYEQY
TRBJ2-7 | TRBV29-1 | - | SVEGLTGGREQY
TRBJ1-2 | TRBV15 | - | ATSRDRGLGSYT
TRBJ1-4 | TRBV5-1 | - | ASSLTGTGAATNEKLF
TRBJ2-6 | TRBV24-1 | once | ATSDPRTGAGANVLT
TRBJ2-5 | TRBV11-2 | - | ASNLDMGTQY
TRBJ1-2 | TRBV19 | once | ASNRTGGNYGYT
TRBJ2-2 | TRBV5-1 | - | ASSLSGGGTGELF
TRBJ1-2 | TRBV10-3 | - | AISESRQGHGYT
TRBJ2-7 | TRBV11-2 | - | ASSTRTGDVQY
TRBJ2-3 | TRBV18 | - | ASSPARGTDTQY
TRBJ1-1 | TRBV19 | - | ASSIGTENTEAF
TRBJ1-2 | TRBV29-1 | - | SVAQGNYGYT
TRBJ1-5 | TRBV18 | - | ASSPLPTRVNQPQH
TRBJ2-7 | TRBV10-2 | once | ASSIIDSPYEQY
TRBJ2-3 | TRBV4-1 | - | ASSQEGRGRRDTQY
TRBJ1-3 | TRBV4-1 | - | ASSQPRGSGILSGNTIY
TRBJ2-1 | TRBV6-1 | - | ASSENSGTNSYNEQF
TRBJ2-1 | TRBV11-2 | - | ASSPLTSGSSYNEQF
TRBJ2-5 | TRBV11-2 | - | ASQKSTSGRGETQY
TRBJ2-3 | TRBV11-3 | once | ASSLGNRGSQDTQY
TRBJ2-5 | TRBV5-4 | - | ASSRDFETQY
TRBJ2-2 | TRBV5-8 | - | ASSFLGLAGGNTGELF
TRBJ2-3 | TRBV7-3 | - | ASSLVQASTDTQY
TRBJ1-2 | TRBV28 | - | ASSFSLSPVYGYT
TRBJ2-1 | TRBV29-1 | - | SVEIVYDEQF
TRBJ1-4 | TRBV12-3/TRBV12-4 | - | ASSFRGNEKLF
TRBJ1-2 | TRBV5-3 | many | ARSLEKGSNYGYT
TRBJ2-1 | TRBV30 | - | AWRSVEQF
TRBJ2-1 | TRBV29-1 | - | SVPEPREQF
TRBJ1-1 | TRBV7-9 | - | ASKTGAGGTEAF
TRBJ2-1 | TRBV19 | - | ASREGLAGNEQF
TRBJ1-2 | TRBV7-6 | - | ASSPLTGDGYT
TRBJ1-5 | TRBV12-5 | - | ASGSIRGQGGNQPQH
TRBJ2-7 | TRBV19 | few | ASSIKTSGNYEQY
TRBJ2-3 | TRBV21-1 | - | ASSRAARY
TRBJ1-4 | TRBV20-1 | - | SASGRDRTNEKLF
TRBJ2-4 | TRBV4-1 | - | ASSQVLGGIQY
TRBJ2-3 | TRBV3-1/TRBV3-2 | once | ASSHRLADVTDTQY
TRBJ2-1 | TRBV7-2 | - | ASSLAGGGALLRSYNEQF
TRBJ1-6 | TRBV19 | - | ASSIDPGLNSPLH
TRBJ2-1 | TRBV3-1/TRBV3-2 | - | ASSQWGLAGSNEQF
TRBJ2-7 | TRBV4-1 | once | ASRQTRTSGVYEQY
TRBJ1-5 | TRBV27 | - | ASRPGQLNQPQH
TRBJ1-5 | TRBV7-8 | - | ASSLEQIYSNQPQH
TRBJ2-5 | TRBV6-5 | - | ASAAGAGETQY
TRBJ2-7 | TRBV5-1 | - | ASSSRQGASYEQY
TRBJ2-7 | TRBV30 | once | AWSVPRRDRGSYEQY
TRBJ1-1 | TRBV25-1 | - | ASSESVGLGTEAF
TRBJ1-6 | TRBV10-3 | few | AIRPEDRPESPLH
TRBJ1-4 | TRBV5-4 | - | ASSLGRDATNEKLF
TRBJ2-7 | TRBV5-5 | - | ASSLESVRGYEQY
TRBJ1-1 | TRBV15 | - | ATSRVGGVGTEAF